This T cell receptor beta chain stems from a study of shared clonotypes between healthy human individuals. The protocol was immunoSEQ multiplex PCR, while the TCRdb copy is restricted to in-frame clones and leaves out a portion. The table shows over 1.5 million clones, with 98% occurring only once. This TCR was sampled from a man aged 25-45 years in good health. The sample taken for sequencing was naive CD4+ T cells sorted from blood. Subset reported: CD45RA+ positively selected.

For the CDR3, the DNA is TGTGCCAGCAGACCGGACAGGGGTACCGGGGAGCTGTTTTTT. This translates into CASRPDRGTGELFF. The J gene is TRBJ2-2, the V gene TRBV6-6; 9 nucleotides agree with TRBD1. With V trimmed by 6 bases and J by 5 bases, 4 bases remained unmatched. The CDR3 is made up of 14 amino acids. Germline V gene data show CDR1 as MNHNY and CDR2 as SVGAGI (reference sequence).